These 21 T cell receptor beta chains were sequenced from one sample in a study of blood T cell repertoires in COVID-19. Profiled with immunoSEQ multiplex PCR; TCRdb holds only in-frame clones, not every one. The top ten hold approximately 11% of the sample, which has some 200,000 clones, approximately 87% seen once. Source material: peripheral blood. All receptors come from a woman aged 60-75 years with COVID-19, enrolled during active disease.

The rearrangement uses TRBV19 and TRBJ1-6, with TRBD1 identical over 8 bases. The trim removed 2 bases at V and 7 bases at J, leaving 4 bases unmatched. The CDR3 is 15 residues long. From germline, CDR1 is LNHDA and CDR2 SQIVND (reference sequence). The CDR3 coding sequence is TGTGCCAGTAGTATAAAGGACAGGGAGAATTCACCCCTCCACTTT. Translated: CASSIKDRENSPLHF.

This clone came up once. The rearrangement joins TRBV18 to TRBJ1-1; D unclear. The CDR3 spans 11 residues. The germline V and J ends were trimmed by 4 bases and 4 bases, with 4 bases remaining between them. Germline assignment: CDR1 KGHSH and CDR2 LQKENI. The CDR3 is CASSLSTEAFF. The CDR3 DNA sequence: TGTGCCAGCTCACTCAGCACTGAAGCTTTCTTT.

This rearrangement joins TRBV6-4 to TRBJ1-2; D is possibly TRBD1 (5 bases). Germline V gives CDR1 MRHNA, CDR2 SNTAGT. The CDR3 is 13 residues long. Trimming took off 2 bases at V and 8 bases at J, with 12 bases between the two ends. The chain's CDR3 is CASSDPGSGGYTF. The DNA of the CDR3 is TGTGCCAGCAGTGACCCAGGGTCGGGCGGCTACACCTTC.

This rearrangement joins TRBV29-1 to TRBJ2-1, with 8 bases aligning to TRBD2. The V gene end was trimmed by 7 bases and the J gene end by 6 bases; junction bases not matched to a gene: 11. Germline loops: CDR1 SQVTM, CDR2 ANQGSEA. This CDR3 is built from 14 residues. As DNA, the CDR3 is TGCAGCGAGACGAGCGGGAGTCTTTCCAATGAGCAGTTCTTC. Translated: CSETSGSLSNEQFF.

This chain uses TRBV18 with TRBJ2-3; 12 nucleotides agree with TRBD2. The V and J ends lost 4 bases and 4 bases, in that order; junction bases with no gene match: 3. CDR1 is KGHSH and CDR2 is LQKENI in the germline V gene. The CDR3 is made up of 15 amino acids. CDR3 region: CASSQTSGSPDTQYF. In DNA, the CDR3 is TGTGCCAGCTCACAGACTAGCGGGAGCCCAGATACGCAGTATTTT.

This chain uses TRBV6-4 with TRBJ1-1; TRBD1 agrees at 8 bases. The CDR3 is made up of 14 amino acids. Germline V gene lookup returns CDR1 MRHNA and CDR2 SNTAGT. V shed 6 bases and J 2 bases; nucleotides not matched to a gene: 5. The CDR3 nucleotides read TGTGCCAGCAGGGAAGACAGGGGTAACACTGAAGCTTTCTTT. Translation: CASREDRGNTEAFF.

The V gene is TRBV5-1, the J gene TRBJ2-7; 10 bases line up with TRBD2. V shed 3 bases, J shed 3 bases, and the junction held 12 bases outside the gene matches. The CDR3 totals 17 residues. Germline V gene data show CDR1 as SGHRS and CDR2 as YFSETQ. CDR3 sequence (DNA): TGCGCCAGCAGCTCTCCGAGATTAGCGGGAGGACTCTACGAGCAGTACTTC. Protein: CASSSPRLAGGLYEQYF.

The CDR3 reads CASSILGLAGVGVETQYF. The CDR3 DNA sequence: TGTGCCAGTAGTATTCTAGGACTAGCGGGAGTAGGGGTAGAGACCCAGTACTTC. The J gene is TRBJ2-5, the V gene TRBV19; 13 bases match TRBD2. Unmatched junction bases numbered 11, after V lost 3 bases and J lost 4 bases. The CDR3 sequence is 18 residues long. The germline V gene encodes CDR1 LNHDA and CDR2 SQIVND (reference sequence).

The chain joins TRBV18 to TRBJ1-5; 12 bases match TRBD1. Germline trimming cut 5 bases from V and 6 bases from J; bases unmatched to any gene: 14. Germline loops: CDR1 KGHSH, CDR2 LQKENI. This CDR3 region has 18 residues. The CDR3 DNA follows: TGTGCCAGCTCAGCCGGGACAGGGGGCCGCACTTTCGGTCAGCCCCAGCATTTT. This translates into CASSAGTGGRTFGQPQHF.

V gene TRBV27 combines with J gene TRBJ1-2; no definite D call. Trimming removed 0 bases from V and 8 bases from J, with 22 bases in between. This CDR3 contains 17 residues. Germline V CDR1 and CDR2: MNHEY, SMNVEV (reference sequence). Here the CDR3 DNA reads TGTGCCAGCAGTTTATCGATTAATACGCGGGTAAACGCGGGCTACACCTTC. Protein product: CASSLSINTRVNAGYTF.

The chain is built from TRBV21-1 and TRBJ1-2; the DNA was not used to check the table's D call, TRBD1. TRBV21-1 is a pseudogene locus. The CDR3 totals 13 residues. The CDR3 is CASRRGPNYGYTF. CDR3 DNA sequence: TGTGCCAGCAGAAGGGGGCCCAACTATGGCTACACCTTC.

Comment on this clone: Other DNA sequences in this specimen translate into the identical CDR3. The chain combines TRBV30 with TRBJ1-2; D is unclear. Germline loops: CDR1 GTSNPN, CDR2 SVGIG (reference sequence). Trimming pared 0 bases from V and 7 bases from J, leaving 12 bases between. The CDR3 is 13 amino acids. The CDR3 reads CAWSVLGGGGYTF. CDR3 DNA: TGTGCCTGGAGTGTACTGGGAGGAGGTGGCTACACCTTC.

There are a few counts of this clone. V and J are TRBV30 and TRBJ1-2; no clear D gene. Germline V lookup: CDR1 GTSNPN, CDR2 SVGIG (reference sequence). CDR3 length equals 13 residues. V was clipped by 0 bases and J by 3 bases, with 8 bases between them. CDR3 DNA sequence: TGTGCCTGGAGTGTCGGGGTCTACTATGGCTACACCTTC. This gives the protein CAWSVGVYYGYTF.

The chain combines TRBV19 with TRBJ1-5; no reliable D call. The CDR3 totals 13 residues. V gave up 6 bases and J gave up 4 bases, with 10 bases separating them. Germline lookup yields CDR1 LNHDA and CDR2 SQIVND (reference sequence). The chain's CDR3 is CASRSRLNQPQHF. CDR3 in DNA: TGTGCCAGTAGGTCCAGGTTGAATCAGCCCCAGCATTTT.

The V gene is TRBV19, the J gene TRBJ1-1, with 11 positions matching TRBD1. This CDR3 comprises 23 residues. V lost 5 bases to trimming and J lost 1 base; unmatched junction nucleotides: 27. Looked up from germline, CDR1 is LNHDA and CDR2 is SQIVND (reference sequence). CDR3 DNA: TGTGCCAGTAGTCTCCCTGCTCAGGGACAGGGGGAAGAGGAGGTAGGGAGGAACACTGAAGCTTTCTTT. It yields the protein CASSLPAQGQGEEEVGRNTEAFF.

The chain has TRBV27 and TRBJ2-7; the match to TRBD1 covers 7 bases. Trimming took 6 bases from V and 5 from J; bases not matched to a gene: 7. The CDR3 totals 13 residues. Germline-derived CDR1 and CDR2 are MNHEY and SMNVEV (reference sequence). The CDR3 loop is CASSNAGGHEQYF. The CDR3 nucleotides are TGTGCCAGCAGCAACGCAGGGGGACACGAGCAGTACTTC.

The chain has TRBV4-2 and TRBJ2-7, with 9 bases fitting TRBD2. Per germline, CDR1 LGHNA and CDR2 YNFKEQ. The CDR3 loop spans 18 amino acids. After removal of 3 bases from V and 3 bases from J, the junction contained 15 bases not matched to a gene. In DNA form, the CDR3 reads TGTGCCAGCAGCCATGGCGGTGGGGGCGGGAGGGCCTTCTACGAGCAGTACTTC. Translated, it gives CASSHGGGGGRAFYEQYF.

J is TRBJ2-7 and V is TRBV6-5; 7 bases are shared with TRBD2. The CDR3 is 12 amino acids. Germline CDR1 MNHEY, CDR2 SVGAGI. Losses at the gene ends were 8 bases for V and 6 bases for J; bases not matched to a gene: 7. The CDR3 bases are TGTGCCAGCCGGGACTATATGGGCGAGCAGTACTTC. Translated: CASRDYMGEQYF.

The chain recombines TRBV27 with TRBJ2-7; D perhaps matches TRBD1 (5 bases). The CDR3 loop spans 14 amino acids. The V gene's germline CDR1 is MNHEY and CDR2 SMNVEV (reference sequence). V was cut by 4 bases and J by 2 bases, with 12 bases left in between. The CDR3 nucleotides are TGTGCCAGCAGTTACCTAGGGGCGACCTACGAGCAGTACTTC. As protein: CASSYLGATYEQYF.

This clone has a single count. This sequence joins TRBV18 and TRBJ1-4; D possibly corresponds to TRBD1 (5 bases). CDR1 and CDR2 (germline): KGHSH, LQKENI. The CDR3 loop spans 14 amino acids. V was trimmed by 0 bases and J by 8 bases, leaving 10 bases between them. The CDR3 protein is CASSPPQGMEKLFF. CDR3 in DNA: TGTGCCAGCTCACCACCCCAGGGAATGGAAAAACTGTTTTTT.

CDR3 sequence reads: CASTGNTEAFF. CDR3 DNA sequence: TGTGCCAGCACAGGGAACACTGAAGCTTTCTTT. The genes are TRBV2 and TRBJ1-1; no firm D call. The CDR3 length is 11 residues. Germline CDR1 and CDR2: SNHLY and FYNNEI. Trimming left V 7 bases short and J 1 base short, with 4 bases between.